Listed below are T cell receptor beta chains from one sample, sequenced in a study of cytomegalovirus exposure and HLA in healthy donors. Assay used: immunoSEQ multiplex PCR; TCRdb lists only in-frame clones, some missing. The table has over 150,000 clones, 82% seen once. The sequenced material came from PBMCs. Receptors originate from a man in his fifties or sixties in good health and CMV-seropositive. CDR3s include the opening cysteine and the closing phenylalanine or tryptophan. The D gene is left open where the match is weak. Clone sizes are given selectively: once, few, many, or a class where the clone is expanded.

abundance	v_gene	j_gene	d_gene	CDR3aa	CDR3nt
-	TRBV5-5	TRBJ2-7	TRBD2	CASSPGGVPSYEQYF	TGTGCCAGCAGCCCCGGGGGGGTACCCTCCTACGAGCAGTACTTC
-	TRBV18	TRBJ1-3	-	CASSPAGSGNTIYF	TGTGCCAGCTCACCGGCGGGTTCTGGAAACACCATATATTTT
-	TRBV27	TRBJ2-5	-	CASRGLQETQYF	TGTGCCAGCAGGGGACTTCAAGAGACCCAGTACTTC
-	TRBV6-1	TRBJ2-7	-	CASTERGSSYEQYF	TGTGCCAGCACCGAACGGGGGAGCTCCTACGAGCAGTACTTC
few	TRBV9	TRBJ1-2	-	CASSVDGGYGYTF	TGTGCCAGCAGCGTAGACGGAGGCTATGGCTACACCTTC
-	TRBV19	TRBJ1-5	-	CASSIDEGGSNQPQHF	TGTGCCAGTAGTATAGATGAGGGCGGCAGCAATCAGCCCCAGCATTTT
few	TRBV4-3	TRBJ2-1	-	CASSWGLSSEQFF	TGCGCCAGCAGCTGGGGGCTTAGTTCTGAGCAGTTCTTC
-	TRBV5-6	TRBJ2-2	-	CASSLGGRGYTGELFF	TGTGCCAGCAGCTTAGGTGGCAGGGGTTACACCGGGGAGCTGTTTTTT
few	TRBV7-3	TRBJ2-1	TRBD2	CASSLSGGGNNEQFF	TGTGCCAGCAGCTTAAGCGGGGGAGGGAACAATGAGCAGTTCTTC
-	TRBV2	TRBJ1-5	-	CASSLTGSSQHF	TGTGCCAGCAGTTTGACAGGCTCTTCCCAGCATTTT
-	TRBV18	TRBJ2-7	TRBD1	CASSLGQSYEQYF	TGTGCCAGCTCATTGGGACAGTCCTACGAGCAGTACTTC
-	TRBV6-5	TRBJ1-2	-	CASSGRTVDGYTF	TGTGCCAGCTCTGGGAGGACGGTGGATGGCTACACCTTC
-	TRBV5-1	TRBJ2-7	TRBD2	CASSLREGKNEQYF	TGCGCCAGCAGCCTCCGGGAGGGGAAAAACGAGCAGTACTTC
-	TRBV27	TRBJ2-1	TRBD1	CASSEGTGRPNEQFF	TGTGCCAGCAGTGAGGGGACAGGGAGACCCAATGAGCAGTTCTTC
-	TRBV11-3	TRBJ2-7	TRBD2	CASSLASGVPYEQYF	TGTGCCAGCAGCCTCGCTAGCGGGGTCCCCTACGAGCAGTACTTC
-	TRBV7-2	TRBJ1-2	-	CASSLGGSLRYGYTF	TGTGCCAGCAGCTTAGGGGGCAGCCTTAGGTATGGCTACACCTTC
-	TRBV10-3	TRBJ2-6	TRBD2	CAIRTSGGPPGANVLTF	TGTGCCATCAGGACTAGCGGGGGGCCCCCTGGGGCCAACGTCCTGACTTTC
-	TRBV5-1	TRBJ1-3	-	CASSLATGISGNTIYF	TGCGCCAGCAGCTTGGCGACAGGAATCTCTGGAAACACCATATATTTT
-	TRBV4-3	TRBJ1-1	-	CASSQGRGMNTEAFF	TGCGCCAGCAGCCAAGGGAGAGGGATGAACACTGAAGCTTTCTTT
once	TRBV15	TRBJ2-1	TRBD2	CATSTLAGSSYNEQFF	TGTGCCACCAGCACTTTAGCGGGGAGTTCCTACAATGAGCAGTTCTTC
-	TRBV28	TRBJ2-3	TRBD2	CASRVAGDTDTQYF	TGTGCCAGCAGGGTAGCGGGGGATACAGATACGCAGTATTTT
-	TRBV7-2	TRBJ2-7	TRBD2	CASSLAVLAGVEQYF	TGTGCCAGCAGCTTAGCGGTGCTAGCGGGAGTCGAGCAGTACTTC
once	TRBV5-4	TRBJ1-5	TRBD1	CASSADRGSGQPQHF	TGTGCCAGCAGCGCGGACAGGGGTTCTGGGCAGCCCCAGCATTTT
-	TRBV28	TRBJ1-1	-	CASSLFGGNTEAFF	TGTGCCAGCAGTTTATTTGGGGGCAACACTGAAGCTTTCTTT
-	TRBV7-9	TRBJ1-3	-	CASSLEERAGNTIYF	TGTGCCAGCAGCCTCGAAGAGAGGGCTGGAAACACCATATATTTT
-	TRBV7-2	TRBJ2-7	TRBD2	CASSLVSGTTYEQYF	TGTGCCAGCAGCTTAGTCTCTGGGACTACCTACGAGCAGTACTTC
-	TRBV2	TRBJ2-2	TRBD1	CASRGGTGSGELFF	TGTGCCAGCAGGGGGGGGACAGGGTCCGGGGAGCTGTTTTTT
-	TRBV29-1	TRBJ2-1	-	CSVEPDRQLEQFF	TGCAGCGTTGAACCGGACAGACAATTGGAGCAGTTCTTC
few	TRBV5-1	TRBJ2-7	-	CASSLTGYEQYF	TGCGCCAGCAGCTTAACAGGGTACGAGCAGTACTTC
-	TRBV28	TRBJ2-7	TRBD1	CASSSEGGLNEQYF	TGTGCCAGCAGTTCAGAAGGGGGCTTGAACGAGCAGTACTTC
-	TRBV5-7	TRBJ2-3	TRBD1	CASIRGQGPTDTQYF	TGTGCCAGCATCCGCGGACAGGGACCCACAGATACGCAGTATTTT
-	TRBV5-1	TRBJ1-2	TRBD1	CASSFGTGGENYGYTF	TGCGCCAGCAGCTTCGGGACAGGGGGGGAGAACTATGGCTACACCTTC
-	TRBV19	TRBJ1-1	TRBD1	CASRYTGGGGTEAFF	TGTGCCAGTCGCTATACAGGGGGCGGAGGAACTGAAGCTTTCTTT